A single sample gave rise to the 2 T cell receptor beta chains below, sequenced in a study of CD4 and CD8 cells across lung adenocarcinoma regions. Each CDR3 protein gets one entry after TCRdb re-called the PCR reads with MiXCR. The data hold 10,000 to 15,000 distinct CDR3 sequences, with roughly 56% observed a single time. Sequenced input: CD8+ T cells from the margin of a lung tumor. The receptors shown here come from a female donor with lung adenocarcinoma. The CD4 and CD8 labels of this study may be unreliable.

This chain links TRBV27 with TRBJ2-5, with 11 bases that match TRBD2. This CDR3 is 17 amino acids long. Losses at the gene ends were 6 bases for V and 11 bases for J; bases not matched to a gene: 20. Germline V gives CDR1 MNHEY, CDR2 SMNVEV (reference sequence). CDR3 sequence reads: CASSIKARGLAGGQQYF. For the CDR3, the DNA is TGTGCCAGCAGCATAAAAGCCCGGGGGCTAGCGGGAGGACAGCAGTACTTC.

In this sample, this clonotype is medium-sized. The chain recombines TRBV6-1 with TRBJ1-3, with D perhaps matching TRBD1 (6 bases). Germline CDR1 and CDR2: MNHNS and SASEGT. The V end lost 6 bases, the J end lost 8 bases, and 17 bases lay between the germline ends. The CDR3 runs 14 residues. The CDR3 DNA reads TGTGCCAGCAGACAGGGAGCTCTGTGGGACACCATATATTTT. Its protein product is CASRQGALWDTIYF.